The rows below give T cell receptor beta chains drawn from one sample of a study of identical twins. MiXCR was run by TCRdb on the 5' RACE reads, yielding one entry per CDR3 protein. The sample lists 450,000 to 650,000 distinct CDR3 sequences, roughly 15% occurring once. This sample also belongs to another study, concerning yellow fever vaccine responses in identical twins.

The specimen was CD4+ T cells sorted from blood. The receptor set was obtained from a woman aged 18-29 years in good health. The CDR3 runs from the conserved cysteine through the conserved F or W. A D gene is named only where the DNA matches it firmly.

D gene	V gene	J gene	CDR3 protein
-	TRBV7-9	TRBJ2-1	CASNGEWAYNEQFF
-	TRBV11-3	TRBJ2-7	CASSAVRPYEQYF
-	TRBV5-1	TRBJ1-2	CASSRKGEGYGYTF
TRBD1	TRBV12-3/TRBV12-4	TRBJ2-1	CASGTGGYNEQFF
-	TRBV5-6	TRBJ2-1	CASSLVSLSSYNEQFF
TRBD2	TRBV20-1	TRBJ2-5	CSASIAGGLGETQYF
TRBD1	TRBV7-9	TRBJ2-6	CASSLQGIGGANVLTF
TRBD2	TRBV10-3	TRBJ2-1	CAISWASGRASIDEQFF
TRBD2	TRBV20-1	TRBJ2-7	CSARIAGSSYEQYF
TRBD2	TRBV6-5	TRBJ2-7	CASSYSELAGVVEQYF
TRBD2	TRBV20-1	TRBJ2-4	CSAGGSGVGAKNIQYF
-	TRBV4-1	TRBJ2-3	CASSQGAGRFTDTQYF
TRBD1	TRBV12-5	TRBJ2-2	CASGLLTGGPGELFF
-	TRBV12-3/TRBV12-4	TRBJ1-5	CASTIRGGQPQHF
TRBD2	TRBV4-2	TRBJ2-1	CASSQEAGSANEQFF
-	TRBV5-1	TRBJ2-3	CASSSSMGDTQYF